The subject of this entry is one TCR beta chain. In the study's own analysis: The authors estimated nucleated cell counts from reference gene primer amplification. The repertoire was sequenced with immunoSEQ multiplex PCR; TCRdb's copy has only in-frame clones and lacks some. V, J and clone size are those of that table, while D and trimming were read from the DNA. The sample carries just under 150,000 clones, approximately 80% recorded once. The CDR3 is 12 amino acids. CDR1 and CDR2 from the germline V gene are MNHEY and SVGAGI. Trimming removed 7 bases from V and 10 bases from J, with 16 bases in between. These data are taken from a study of blood T cell repertoires in COVID-19. Study-wide background: Sites in the United States, Italy and Spain provided acute and convalescent COVID-19 samples. T cells, B-cell-depleted T cells, or PBMCs provided the cDNA or gDNA that served as material.

This TCR came from a human donor in a cohort sampled during active COVID-19. The specimen sequenced was peripheral blood. The V and J genes are TRBV6-5 and TRBJ1-1, with D perhaps matching TRBD1 (5 bases). The CDR3 is CASTPPEGAAFF. The CDR3 DNA reads as TGTGCCAGCACCCCACCGGAAGGGGCAGCTTTCTTT.